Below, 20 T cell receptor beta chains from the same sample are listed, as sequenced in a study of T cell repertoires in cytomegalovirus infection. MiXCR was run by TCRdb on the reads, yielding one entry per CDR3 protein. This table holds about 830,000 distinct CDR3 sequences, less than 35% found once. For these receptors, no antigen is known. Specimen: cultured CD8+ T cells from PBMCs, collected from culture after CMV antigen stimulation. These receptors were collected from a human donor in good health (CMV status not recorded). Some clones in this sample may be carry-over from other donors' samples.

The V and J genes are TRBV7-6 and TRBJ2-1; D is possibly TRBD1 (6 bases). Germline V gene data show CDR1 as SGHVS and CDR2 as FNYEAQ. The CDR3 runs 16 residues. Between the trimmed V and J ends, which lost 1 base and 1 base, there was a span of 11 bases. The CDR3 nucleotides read TGTGCCAGCAGCTTAGGCGCCAGGGGATCCTACAATGAGCAGTTCTTC. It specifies CASSLGARGSYNEQFF.

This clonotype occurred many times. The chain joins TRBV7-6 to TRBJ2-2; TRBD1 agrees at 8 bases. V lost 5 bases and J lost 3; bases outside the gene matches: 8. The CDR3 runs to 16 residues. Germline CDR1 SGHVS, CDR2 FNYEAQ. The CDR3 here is CASSPPGQDYTGELFF. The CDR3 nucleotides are TGTGCCAGCAGCCCCCCGGGACAGGACTACACCGGGGAGCTGTTTTTT.

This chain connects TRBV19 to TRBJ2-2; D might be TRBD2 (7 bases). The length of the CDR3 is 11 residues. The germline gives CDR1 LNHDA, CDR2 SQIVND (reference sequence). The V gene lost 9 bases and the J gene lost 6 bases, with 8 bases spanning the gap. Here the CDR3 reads CASGGPGELFF. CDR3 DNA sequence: TGTGCCAGCGGGGGGCCCGGGGAGCTGTTTTTT.

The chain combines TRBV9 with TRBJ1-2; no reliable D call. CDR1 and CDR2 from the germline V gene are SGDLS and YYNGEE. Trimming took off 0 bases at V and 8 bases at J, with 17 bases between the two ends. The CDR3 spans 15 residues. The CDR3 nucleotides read TGTGCCAGCAGCGTAGCGACTCGATCCGCGGAGGGCTACACCTTC. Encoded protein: CASSVATRSAEGYTF.

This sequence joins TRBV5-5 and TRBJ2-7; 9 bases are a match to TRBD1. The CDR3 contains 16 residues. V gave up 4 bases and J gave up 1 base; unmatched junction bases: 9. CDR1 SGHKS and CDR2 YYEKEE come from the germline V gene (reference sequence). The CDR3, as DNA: TGTGCCAGCAGCGATCAGATGGACAGGGGATCCTACGAGCAGTACTTC. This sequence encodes CASSDQMDRGSYEQYF.

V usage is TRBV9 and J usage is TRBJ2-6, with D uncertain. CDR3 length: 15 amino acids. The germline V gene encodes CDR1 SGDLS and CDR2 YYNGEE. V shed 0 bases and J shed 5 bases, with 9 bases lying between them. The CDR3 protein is CASSVVGMRANVLTF. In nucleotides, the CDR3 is TGTGCCAGCAGCGTAGTGGGGATGAGGGCCAACGTCCTGACTTTC.

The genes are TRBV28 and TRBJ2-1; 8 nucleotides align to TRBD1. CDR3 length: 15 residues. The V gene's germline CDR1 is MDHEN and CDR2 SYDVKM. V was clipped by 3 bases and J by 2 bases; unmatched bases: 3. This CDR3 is CASSLGQDTYNEQFF. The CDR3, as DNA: TGTGCCAGCAGTTTGGGACAGGATACCTACAATGAGCAGTTCTTC.

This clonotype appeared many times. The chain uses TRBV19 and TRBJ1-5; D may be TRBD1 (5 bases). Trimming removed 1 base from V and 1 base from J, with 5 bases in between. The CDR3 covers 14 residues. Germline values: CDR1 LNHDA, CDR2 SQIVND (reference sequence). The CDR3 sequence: CASSIGGSNQPQHF. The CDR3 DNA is TGTGCCAGTAGTATAGGGGGGAGCAATCAGCCCCAGCATTTT.

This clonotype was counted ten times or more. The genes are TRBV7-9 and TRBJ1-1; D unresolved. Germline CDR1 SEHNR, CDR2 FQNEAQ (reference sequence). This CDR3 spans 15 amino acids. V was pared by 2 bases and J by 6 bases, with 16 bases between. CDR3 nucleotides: TGTGCCAGCAGCTTAACTTTATCAAACCTCCCTGAAGCTTTCTTT. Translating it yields CASSLTLSNLPEAFF.

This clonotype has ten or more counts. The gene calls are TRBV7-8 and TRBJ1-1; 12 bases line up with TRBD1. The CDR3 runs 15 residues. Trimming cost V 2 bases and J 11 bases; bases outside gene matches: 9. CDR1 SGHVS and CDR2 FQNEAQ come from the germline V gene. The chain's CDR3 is CASSLYKRDRGQAFF. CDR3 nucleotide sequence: TGTGCCAGCAGCTTATATAAGAGGGACAGGGGGCAGGCTTTCTTT.

This CDR3 reads CASSFVKGLDTEAFF. CDR3 nucleotides: TGTGCCAGCAGCTTCGTTAAGGGGCTGGACACTGAAGCTTTCTTT. The rearrangement joins TRBV5-5 to TRBJ1-1; D possibly corresponds to TRBD1 (5 bases). Trimming left V 2 bases short and J 3 bases short, with 14 bases between. This CDR3 spans 15 amino acids. Germline CDR1 SGHKS, CDR2 YYEKEE (reference sequence). Using reference TRBV5-5 and TRBJ1-1 for the parts outside the CDR3, the full variable domain is DAGVTQSPTHLIKTRGQQVTLRCSPISGHKSVSWYQQVLGQGPQFIFQYYEKEERGRGNFPDRFSARQFPNYSSELNVNALLLGDSALYLCASSFVKGLDTEAFFGQGTRLTVV.

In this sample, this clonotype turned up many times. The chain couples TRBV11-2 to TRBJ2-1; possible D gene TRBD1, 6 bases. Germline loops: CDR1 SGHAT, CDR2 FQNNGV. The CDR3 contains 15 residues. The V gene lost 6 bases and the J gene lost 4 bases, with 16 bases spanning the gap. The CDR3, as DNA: TGTGCCAGCAGTCTTCTGGGCAGGGGATACAATGAGCAGTTCTTC. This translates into CASSLLGRGYNEQFF. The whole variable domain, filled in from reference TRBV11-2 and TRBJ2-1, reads EAGVAQSPRYKIIEKRQSVAFWCNPISGHATLYWYQQILGQGPKLLIQFQNNGVVDDSQLPKDRFSAERLKGVDSTLKIQPAKLEDSAVYLCASSLLGRGYNEQFFGPGTRLTVL.

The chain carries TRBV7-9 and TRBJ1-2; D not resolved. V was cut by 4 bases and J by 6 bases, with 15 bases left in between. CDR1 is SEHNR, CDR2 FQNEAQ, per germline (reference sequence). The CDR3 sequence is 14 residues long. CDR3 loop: CASSSPPAEDGYTF. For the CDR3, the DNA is TGTGCCAGCAGCTCCCCCCCGGCGGAGGATGGCTACACCTTC.

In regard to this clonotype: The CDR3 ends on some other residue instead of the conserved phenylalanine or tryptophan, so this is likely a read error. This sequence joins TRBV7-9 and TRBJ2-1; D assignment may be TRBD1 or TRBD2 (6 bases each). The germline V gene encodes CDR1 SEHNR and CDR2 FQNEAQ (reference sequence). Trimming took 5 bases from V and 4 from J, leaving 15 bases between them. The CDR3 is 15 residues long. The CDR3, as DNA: TGTGCCAGCAGCCTAGGGGGGCAGGGGTACAATGAGCAGTTCATC. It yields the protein CASSLGGQGYNEQFI.

The CDR3, as DNA: TGTGCCATCAGAGTAACAGGGGTTTGGGGCTATGGCTACACCTTC. Translated: CAIRVTGVWGYGYTF. The chain employs TRBV10-3 and TRBJ1-2; 7 bases are a match to TRBD1. Germline V gene lookup returns CDR1 ENHRY and CDR2 SYGVKD. V trimming: 6 bases; J trimming: 4 bases; junction bases outside the gene matches: 11. This CDR3 region has 15 residues.

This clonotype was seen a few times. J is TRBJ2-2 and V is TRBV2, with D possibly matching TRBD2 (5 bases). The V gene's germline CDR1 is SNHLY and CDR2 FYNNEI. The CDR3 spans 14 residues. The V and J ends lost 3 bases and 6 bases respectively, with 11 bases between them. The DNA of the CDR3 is TGTGCCAGCAGTGACCGGAGGATGGCCGGGGAGCTGTTTTTT. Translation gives CASSDRRMAGELFF. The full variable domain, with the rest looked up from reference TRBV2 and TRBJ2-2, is EPEVTQTPSHQVTQMGQEVILRCVPISNHLYFYWYRQILGQKVEFLVSFYNNEISEKSEIFDDQFSVERPDGSNFTLKIRSTKLEDSAMYFCASSDRRMAGELFFGEGSRLTVL.

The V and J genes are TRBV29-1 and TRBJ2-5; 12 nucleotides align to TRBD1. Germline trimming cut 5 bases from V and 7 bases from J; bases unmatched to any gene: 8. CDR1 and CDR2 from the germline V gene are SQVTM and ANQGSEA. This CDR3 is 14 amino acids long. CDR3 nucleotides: TGCAGCGTTTTCACCGGGACAGGGGGCCGGACCCAGTACTTC. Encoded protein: CSVFTGTGGRTQYF.

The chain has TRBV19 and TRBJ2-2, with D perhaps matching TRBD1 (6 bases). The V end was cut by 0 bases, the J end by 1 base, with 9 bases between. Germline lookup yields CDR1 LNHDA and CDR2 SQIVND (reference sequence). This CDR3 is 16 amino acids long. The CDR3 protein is CASSIEGALNTGELFF. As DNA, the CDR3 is TGTGCCAGTAGTATAGAGGGGGCCCTGAACACCGGGGAGCTGTTTTTT.

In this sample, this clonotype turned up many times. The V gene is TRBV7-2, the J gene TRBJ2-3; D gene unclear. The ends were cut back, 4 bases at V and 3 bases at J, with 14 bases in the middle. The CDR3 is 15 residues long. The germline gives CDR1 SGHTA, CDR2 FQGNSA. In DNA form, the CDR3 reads TGTGCCAGCAGCTATCCTTCTAGAACAACAGATACGCAGTATTTT. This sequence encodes CASSYPSRTTDTQYF.

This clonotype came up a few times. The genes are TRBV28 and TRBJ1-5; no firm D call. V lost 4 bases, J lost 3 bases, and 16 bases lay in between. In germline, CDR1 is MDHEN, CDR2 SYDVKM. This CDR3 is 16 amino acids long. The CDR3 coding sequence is TGTGCCAGCAGTTCCCCTACAGCCCTCTACAATCAGCCCCAGCATTTT. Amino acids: CASSSPTALYNQPQHF.